These 27 T cell receptor beta chains share one sample of origin, sequenced in a study of blood T cell repertoires in COVID-19. Data came from immunoSEQ multiplex PCR; TCRdb stores just in-frame clones and leaves some out. This sample has hundreds of thousands of clones, with about 88% found just once. The specimen sequenced was peripheral blood. The receptors derive from a woman aged 55-70 years with COVID-19, enrolled during active disease.

This clone was seen once. The chain has TRBV3-1 (or the pseudogene TRBV3-2) and TRBJ2-1; 11 bases align to TRBD2. V was clipped by 2 bases and J by 4 bases; unmatched bases: 1. The V gene's germline CDR1 is LGHDT and CDR2 YNNKEL (reference sequence). CDR3 length: 15 amino acids. DNA for the CDR3: TGTGCCAGCAGCCAAAGACTAGCGGGGTACAATGAGCAGTTCTTC. Translating gives CASSQRLAGYNEQFF.

This clone turned up a few times. The gene calls are TRBV11-2 and TRBJ2-2, with D possibly TRBD2 on 5 matching bases. Germline CDR1 SGHAT, CDR2 FQNNGV. The length of the CDR3 is 15 residues. The germline V and J ends were trimmed by 2 bases and 6 bases, with 13 bases remaining between them. CDR3 sequence: CASSLTRGWAGELFF. DNA for the CDR3: TGTGCCAGCAGCTTAACCAGAGGGTGGGCCGGGGAGCTGTTTTTT.

The rearrangement uses TRBV14 and TRBJ1-2; maybe TRBD1 (6 bases). Germline-derived CDR1 and CDR2 are SGHDN and FVKESK. Between the trimmed V and J ends, which lost 3 bases and 4 bases, there was a span of 15 bases. The CDR3 has 15 amino acids. CDR3 sequence (DNA): TGTGCCAGCAGCCATTTACGGACAGACCCCTATGGCTACACCTTC. It translates to CASSHLRTDPYGYTF.

The chain couples TRBV12-3 or TRBV12-4 to TRBJ1-1, with D unresolved. The germline V and J ends were trimmed by 6 bases and 5 bases, with 7 bases remaining between them. This CDR3 is built from 11 residues. CDR3 loop: CASSVETEAFF. In DNA, the CDR3 is TGTGCCAGCAGCGTTGAGACTGAAGCTTTCTTT.

V usage is TRBV7-2 and J usage is TRBJ1-1; 9 bases are a match to TRBD1. The ends lost 1 base at V and 14 bases at J; junction bases unmatched: 11. CDR3 size: 14 residues. CDR1 and CDR2 from the germline V gene are SGHTA and FQGNSA. In DNA form, the CDR3 reads TGTGCCAGCAGCTTAGAAAGGGACAGGGCCACCCAATTCTTT. Protein product: CASSLERDRATQFF.

This clone appeared once. V usage is TRBV5-1 and J usage is TRBJ2-5, with D possibly TRBD1 on 5 matching bases. The germline gives CDR1 SGHRS, CDR2 YFSETQ. V lost 0 bases to trimming and J lost 3 bases, with 12 bases between them. CDR3 length equals 15 residues. The CDR3 spells CASSLAGRVEETQYF. In DNA, the CDR3 is TGCGCCAGCAGCTTGGCCGGCAGGGTAGAAGAGACCCAGTACTTC.

J is TRBJ1-4 and V is TRBV12-3 or TRBV12-4; D gene unclear. Trimming took 2 bases from V and 8 from J, leaving 9 bases between them. The CDR3 length is 13 residues. CDR3 sequence reads: CASSLRQREKLFF. The CDR3 coding sequence is TGTGCCAGCAGTTTAAGGCAGAGGGAAAAACTGTTTTTT.

This clone appeared a single time. Other DNA sequences from this sample encode an identical CDR3 as well. The chain joins TRBV29-1 to TRBJ2-5, with a possible D match to TRBD2 (6 bases). The CDR3 extends over 13 amino acids. Trimming shortened V by 3 bases and J by 5 bases, and 13 bases separated the two germline ends. Germline V gene lookup returns CDR1 SQVTM and CDR2 ANQGSEA. CDR3 coding DNA: TGCAGCGTTGAGCGGGGCCGGGGGGAGACCCAGTACTTC. It is translated as CSVERGRGETQYF.

The V gene is TRBV19, the J gene TRBJ2-3; 10 bases match TRBD1. The germline V gene has CDR1 LNHDA and CDR2 SQIVND (reference sequence). This CDR3 has 18 amino acids. V trimming: 3 bases; J trimming: 3 bases; junction bases outside the gene matches: 12. The CDR3 DNA follows: TGTGCCAGTAGTATGTTTTCGATGACAGGGGGCTTGACAGATACGCAGTATTTT. Translating it yields CASSMFSMTGGLTDTQYF.

There are a few counts of this clone. In nucleotides, the CDR3 is TGTGCCAGCAGCCTAACTACTATGGATTCACCCCTCCACTTT. It yields the protein CASSLTTMDSPLHF. J is TRBJ1-6 and V is TRBV11-1, with D hard to call. Between the trimmed V and J ends, which lost 5 bases and 8 bases, there was a span of 13 bases. This CDR3 comprises 14 residues. In germline, CDR1 is SGHAT, CDR2 FQDESV (reference sequence).

The genes are TRBV27 and TRBJ1-3, with no clear D. V was clipped by 2 bases and J by 2 bases, with 10 bases between them. CDR3 length equals 15 residues. Germline V lookup: CDR1 MNHEY, CDR2 SMNVEV (reference sequence). CDR3 nucleotides: TGTGCCAGCAGTTTAGGCGGGAGGGCTGGAAACACCATATATTTT. This translates into CASSLGGRAGNTIYF.

CDR3 amino acids: CASSQGASDTQYF. CDR3 in DNA: TGTGCCAGCAGTCAGGGGGCTTCAGATACGCAGTATTTT. The chain couples TRBV6-4 to TRBJ2-3; TRBD1 matches 8 bases. The CDR3 loop spans 13 amino acids. With 5 bases clipped from V and 4 bases from J, the junction kept 2 bases outside the gene matches. The V gene's germline CDR1 is MRHNA and CDR2 SNTAGT.

The chain has TRBV29-1 and TRBJ1-3, with D possibly TRBD1 on 5 matching bases. This CDR3 region has 13 residues. Trimming pared 4 bases from V and 7 bases from J, leaving 14 bases between. Germline lookup yields CDR1 SQVTM and CDR2 ANQGSEA. CDR3: CSVVDSGANTIYF. CDR3 DNA: TGCAGCGTTGTAGACAGCGGCGCGAACACCATATATTTT.

The rearrangement links TRBV15 to TRBJ2-4, with 9 bases aligning to TRBD1. Germline V CDR1 and CDR2: LNHNV, YYDKDF (reference sequence). CDR3 length: 15 residues. J gave up 8 bases and V 5 bases, and 10 bases lay outside the gene matches. The CDR3 is CATSEGWDREDIQYF. CDR3 nucleotide sequence: TGTGCCACCAGCGAAGGGTGGGACAGGGAGGACATTCAGTACTTC.

This clone has a handful of counts. The V gene is TRBV7-9, the J gene TRBJ1-5, with a tentative D call TRBD1 (5 bases). The CDR3 spans 15 residues. V was shortened by 5 bases and J by 6 bases, with 17 bases between the two germline ends. CDR1 and CDR2 from the germline V gene are SEHNR and FQNEAQ (reference sequence). CDR3: CASSLGEGPGQPQHF. CDR3 bases: TGTGCCAGCAGCCTTGGGGAGGGGCCCGGTCAGCCCCAGCATTTT. Based on the CDR3 plus reference TRBV7-9 and TRBJ1-5, the full variable domain is DTGVSQNPRHKITKRGQNVTFRCDPISEHNRLYWYRQTLGQGPEFLTYFQNEAQLEKSRLLSDRFSAERPKGSFSTLEIQRTEQGDSAMYLCASSLGEGPGQPQHFGDGTRLSIL.

The V gene is TRBV7-3, the J gene TRBJ2-3; a weak D match, TRBD2 (5 bases). Trimming removed 4 bases from V and 4 bases from J, with 12 bases in between. Germline CDR1 reads SGHTA; CDR2 reads FQGTGA. The CDR3 loop spans 14 amino acids. The CDR3, as DNA: TGTGCCAGCAGCTCCGTGGCGGGTTCAGATACGCAGTATTTT. This gives the protein CASSSVAGSDTQYF.

The genes are TRBV5-1 and TRBJ2-7; TRBD1 matches at 7 bases. J gave up 3 bases and V 0 bases, and 6 bases lay outside the gene matches. Germline V gene data show CDR1 as SGHRS and CDR2 as YFSETQ. This CDR3 spans 15 amino acids. In nucleotides, the CDR3 is TGCGCCAGCAGCTTGGAGACAGGGTTGGGCTACGAGCAGTACTTC. The encoded protein is CASSLETGLGYEQYF.

This sequence joins TRBV29-1 and TRBJ1-2; 9 nucleotides line up with TRBD1. Germline lookup yields CDR1 SQVTM and CDR2 ANQGSEA. The CDR3 contains 16 residues. V lost 7 bases, J lost 4 bases, and 16 bases stayed unmatched. CDR3 region: CSAHPGQGGLGYGYTF. The CDR3 DNA is TGCAGCGCCCATCCGGGACAGGGAGGTTTGGGCTATGGCTACACCTTC.

This chain connects TRBV6-5 to TRBJ1-3, with TRBD1 matching 8 bases. The CDR3 runs to 15 residues. Per the germline V gene, CDR1 is MNHEY and CDR2 is SVGAGI. V lost 5 bases to trimming and J lost 4 bases; unmatched junction nucleotides: 7. CDR3 region: CASSRRTGSGNTIYF. The CDR3 nucleotides are TGTGCCAGCAGTCGACGGACAGGGTCAGGAAACACCATATATTTT.

The DNA for the CDR3 is TGTGCCAGCAGCCCCAGACCGGAGCGGAGGGAGCAGTACTTC. The encoded protein is CASSPRPERREQYF. The chain joins TRBV11-2 to TRBJ2-7; a weak D match, TRBD2 (5 bases). This CDR3 is 14 amino acids long. From germline, CDR1 is SGHAT and CDR2 FQNNGV. V was pared by 5 bases and J by 7 bases, with 18 bases between. Filled out from reference TRBV11-2 and TRBJ2-7, the complete variable domain reads EAGVAQSPRYKIIEKRQSVAFWCNPISGHATLYWYQQILGQGPKLLIQFQNNGVVDDSQLPKDRFSAERLKGVDSTLKIQPAKLEDSAVYLCASSPRPERREQYFGPGTRLTVT.

The chain is built from TRBV15 and TRBJ1-5; no clear D. The germline gives CDR1 LNHNV, CDR2 YYDKDF (reference sequence). The V end was cut by 0 bases, the J end by 0 bases, with 15 bases between. This CDR3 has 18 residues. This chain's CDR3 is CATSRDYTYSHSNQPQHF. CDR3 DNA sequence: TGTGCCACCAGCAGAGATTATACCTACAGCCATAGCAATCAGCCCCAGCATTTT.

The rearrangement uses TRBV7-3 and TRBJ1-1; D is uncertain. Looked up from germline, CDR1 is SGHTA and CDR2 is FQGTGA. The CDR3 extends over 16 amino acids. Deletions cut 5 bases from V and 3 bases from J, with 19 bases between. CDR3 bases: TGTGCCAGCAGCCAACCTGGTGGGAGGTCGGACACTGAAGCTTTCTTT. Its translation is CASSQPGGRSDTEAFF.

V and J are TRBV27 and TRBJ1-2; 10 bases align to TRBD1. After removal of 5 bases from V and 6 bases from J, the junction contained 3 bases not matched to a gene. Germline CDR1 MNHEY, CDR2 SMNVEV (reference sequence). This CDR3 contains 13 residues. The CDR3 loop reads CASSPGTGDGYTF. Written as DNA, the CDR3 is TGTGCCAGCAGTCCCGGGACAGGGGATGGCTACACCTTC.

The J gene is TRBJ2-3, the V gene TRBV19, with a tentative D call TRBD1 (5 bases). This CDR3 region has 12 residues. V was cut by 4 bases and J by 4 bases, with 6 bases left in between. The germline CDR1 and CDR2 sequences are LNHDA and SQIVND (reference sequence). The CDR3 DNA is TGTGCCAGTAGTAGGGGCTCAGATACGCAGTATTTT. Encoded protein: CASSRGSDTQYF.

This chain joins TRBV30 and TRBJ2-2; 15 bases are shared with TRBD2. This CDR3 is 22 amino acids long. Unmatched junction bases numbered 23, after V lost 3 bases and J lost 6 bases. Germline CDR1 reads GTSNPN; CDR2 reads SVGIG (reference sequence). CDR3 in amino acids: CAWRKSPRRTSGGAIHPGELFF. The CDR3 bases are TGTGCCTGGAGAAAATCACCCCGCCGGACTAGCGGGGGGGCCATCCACCCCGGGGAGCTGTTTTTT. Full variable domain (missing parts from reference TRBV30 and TRBJ2-2): SQTIHQWPATLVQPVGSPLSLECTVEGTSNPNLYWYRQAAGRGLQLLFYSVGIGQISSEVPQNLSASRPQDRQFILSSKKLLLSDSGFYLCAWRKSPRRTSGGAIHPGELFFGEGSRLTVL.

This chain joins TRBV12-5 and TRBJ1-2; a weak D match, TRBD1 (6 bases). This CDR3 spans 11 amino acids. V was pared by 4 bases and J by 8 bases, with 8 bases between. Germline-derived CDR1 and CDR2 are LGHNT and FRNRAP. The DNA of the CDR3 is TGTGCTAGTGGTTCCCAGGGGGGCTACACCTTC. Translating gives CASGSQGGYTF. Looking up the rest from reference TRBV12-5 and TRBJ1-2 gives the full variable domain: DARVTQTPRHKVTEMGQEVTMRCQPILGHNTVFWYRQTMMQGLELLAYFRNRAPLDDSGMPKDRFSAEMPDATLATLKIQPSEPRDSAVYFCASGSQGGYTFGSGTRLTVV.

This clone was observed once. The chain recombines TRBV6-2 or TRBV6-3 with TRBJ1-1, with 8 bases aligning to TRBD1. Trimming at V came to 0 bases and at J to 7 bases, leaving 7 bases not matched to a gene. Germline CDR1 MNHEY, CDR2 SVGEGT. The CDR3 loop spans 15 amino acids. The CDR3 region has the DNA TGTGCCAGCAGTTACTCGATAACAGGGGGGGATGAAGCTTTCTTT. Amino acids: CASSYSITGGDEAFF.